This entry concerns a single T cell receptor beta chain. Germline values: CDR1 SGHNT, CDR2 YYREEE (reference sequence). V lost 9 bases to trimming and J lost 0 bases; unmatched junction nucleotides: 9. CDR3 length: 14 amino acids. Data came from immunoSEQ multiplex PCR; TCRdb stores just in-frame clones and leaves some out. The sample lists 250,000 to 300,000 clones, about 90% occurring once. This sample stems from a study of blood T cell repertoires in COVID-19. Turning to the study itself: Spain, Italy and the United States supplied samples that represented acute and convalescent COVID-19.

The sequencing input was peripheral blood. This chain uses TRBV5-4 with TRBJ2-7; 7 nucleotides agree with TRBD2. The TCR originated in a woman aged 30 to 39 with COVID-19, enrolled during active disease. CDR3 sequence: CATSGGGSSYEQYF. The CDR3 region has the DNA TGTGCCACGAGTGGGGGGGGGAGCTCCTACGAGCAGTACTTC.